The 8 T cell receptor beta chains below all came from one sample that was sequenced in a study of cytomegalovirus exposure and HLA in healthy donors. PCR employed 60 Vbeta and 13 Jbeta primers. TCRdb keeps only in-frame clones here, not all; method: immunoSEQ multiplex PCR. Here the sample spans some 130,000 clones, 65% to 80% being singletons. Sequencing input: PBMCs. The receptors stem from a man in his forties in good health and CMV-seronegative.

V usage is TRBV11-3 and J usage is TRBJ2-7; TRBD2 matches 9 bases. In germline, CDR1 is SGHNT, CDR2 YENEEA. This CDR3 is built from 14 residues. Trimming removed 5 bases from V and 2 bases from J; junction bases left unmatched: 4. CDR3 amino acids: CASSTSGRTYEQYF. CDR3 in DNA: TGTGCCAGCAGCACCAGCGGGAGGACCTACGAGCAGTACTTC.

A few counts support this clone. V usage is TRBV27 and J usage is TRBJ2-1; TRBD1 agrees at 7 bases. J gave up 2 bases and V 5 bases, and 3 bases lay outside the gene matches. CDR1 is MNHEY, CDR2 SMNVEV, per germline (reference sequence). There are 14 residues in the CDR3. CDR3 in amino acids: CASSLGTAYNEQFF. Written as DNA, the CDR3 is TGTGCCAGCAGTCTCGGGACAGCCTACAATGAGCAGTTCTTC.

This clone has a handful of counts. The chain joins TRBV15 to TRBJ2-3, with 9 bases aligning to TRBD2. The CDR3 is 17 amino acids. V lost 0 bases and J lost 4; bases outside the gene matches: 8. From germline, CDR1 is LNHNV and CDR2 YYDKDF (reference sequence). The chain's CDR3 is CATSRDTAGGDADTQYF. The CDR3 coding sequence is TGTGCCACCAGCAGAGATACGGCGGGAGGGGACGCAGATACGCAGTATTTT.

This rearrangement joins TRBV5-4 to TRBJ2-5; 7 nucleotides line up with TRBD1. Germline-derived CDR1 and CDR2 are SGHNT and YYREEE (reference sequence). The CDR3 runs 15 residues. J lost 3 bases, V lost 4 bases, and 9 bases had no gene match. CDR3 amino acids: CASSIPGTAEETQYF. The CDR3, as DNA: TGTGCCAGCAGCATACCCGGGACAGCTGAAGAGACCCAGTACTTC.

The rearrangement uses TRBV5-6 and TRBJ2-2, with a possible D match to TRBD1 (5 bases). V dropped 0 bases and J dropped 3 bases, with 6 bases sitting between them. Germline V gives CDR1 SGHDT, CDR2 YYEEEE. CDR3 length: 14 amino acids. The CDR3 DNA follows: TGTGCCAGCAGCTTGGACAGGTACACCGGGGAGCTGTTTTTT. Its protein is CASSLDRYTGELFF.

The chain links TRBV27 to TRBJ1-1; 7 bases align to TRBD1. Trimming at V came to 6 bases and at J to 2 bases, leaving 3 bases not matched to a gene. The CDR3 is 13 amino acids. CDR1 and CDR2 from the germline V gene are MNHEY and SMNVEV (reference sequence). As DNA, the CDR3 is TGTGCCAGCAGAACAGGGGCAAACACTGAAGCTTTCTTT. It translates to CASRTGANTEAFF.

The J gene is TRBJ2-1, the V gene TRBV7-2; D gene unclear. CDR3 length: 12 amino acids. CDR1 and CDR2 (germline): SGHTA, FQGNSA. Trimming removed 2 bases at V and 7 bases at J, with 6 bases between. The CDR3, as DNA: TGTGCCAGCAGCTTAATAATAAATGAGCAGTTCTTC. As protein: CASSLIINEQFF.

The V gene is TRBV5-1, the J gene TRBJ2-3; 10 bases line up with TRBD2. The CDR3 extends over 17 amino acids. Germline CDR1 and CDR2: SGHRS and YFSETQ. V shed 4 bases, J shed 2 bases, and the junction held 10 bases outside the gene matches. CDR3: CASSPQVSGRSTDTQYF. The CDR3 coding sequence is TGCGCCAGCAGCCCACAGGTTAGCGGGAGGTCCACAGATACGCAGTATTTT.